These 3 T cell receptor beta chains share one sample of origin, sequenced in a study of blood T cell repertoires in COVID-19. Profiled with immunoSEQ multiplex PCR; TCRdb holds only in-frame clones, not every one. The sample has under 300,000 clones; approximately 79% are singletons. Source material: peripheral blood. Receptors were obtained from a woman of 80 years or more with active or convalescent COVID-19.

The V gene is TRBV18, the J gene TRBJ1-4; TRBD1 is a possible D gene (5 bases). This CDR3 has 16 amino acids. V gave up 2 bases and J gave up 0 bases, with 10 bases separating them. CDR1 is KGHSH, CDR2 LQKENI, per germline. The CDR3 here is CASSPGRATTNEKLFF. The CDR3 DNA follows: TGTGCCAGCTCACCAGGCAGGGCCACAACTAATGAAAAACTGTTTTTT.

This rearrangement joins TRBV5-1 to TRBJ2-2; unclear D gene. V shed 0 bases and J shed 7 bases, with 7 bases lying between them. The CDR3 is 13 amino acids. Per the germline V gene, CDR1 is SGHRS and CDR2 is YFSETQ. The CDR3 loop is CASSLVTVGELFF. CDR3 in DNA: TGCGCCAGCAGCTTGGTAACAGTCGGGGAGCTGTTTTTT.

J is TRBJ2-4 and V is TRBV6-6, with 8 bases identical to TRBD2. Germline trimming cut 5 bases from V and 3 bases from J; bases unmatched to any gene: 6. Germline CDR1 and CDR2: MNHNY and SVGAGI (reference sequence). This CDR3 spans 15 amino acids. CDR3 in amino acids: CASSPGGVGKNIQYF. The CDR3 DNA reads TGTGCCAGCAGTCCGGGAGGGGTAGGCAAAAACATTCAGTACTTC.